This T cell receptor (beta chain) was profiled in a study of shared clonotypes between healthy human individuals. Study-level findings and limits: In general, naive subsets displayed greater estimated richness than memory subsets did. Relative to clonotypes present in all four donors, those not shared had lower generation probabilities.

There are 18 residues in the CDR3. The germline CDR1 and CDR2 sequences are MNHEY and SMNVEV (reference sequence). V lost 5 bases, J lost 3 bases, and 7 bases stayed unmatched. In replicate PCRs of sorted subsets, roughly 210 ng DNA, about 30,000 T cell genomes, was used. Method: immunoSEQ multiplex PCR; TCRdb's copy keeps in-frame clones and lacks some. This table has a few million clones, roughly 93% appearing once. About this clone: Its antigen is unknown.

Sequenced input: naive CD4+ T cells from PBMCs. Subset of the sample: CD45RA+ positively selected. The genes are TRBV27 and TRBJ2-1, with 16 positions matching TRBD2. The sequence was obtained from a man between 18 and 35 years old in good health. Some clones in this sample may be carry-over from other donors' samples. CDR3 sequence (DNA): TGTGCCAGCAGTCCGGTTGGGACTAGCGGGAGGGGCTACAATGAGCAGTTCTTC. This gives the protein CASSPVGTSGRGYNEQFF.